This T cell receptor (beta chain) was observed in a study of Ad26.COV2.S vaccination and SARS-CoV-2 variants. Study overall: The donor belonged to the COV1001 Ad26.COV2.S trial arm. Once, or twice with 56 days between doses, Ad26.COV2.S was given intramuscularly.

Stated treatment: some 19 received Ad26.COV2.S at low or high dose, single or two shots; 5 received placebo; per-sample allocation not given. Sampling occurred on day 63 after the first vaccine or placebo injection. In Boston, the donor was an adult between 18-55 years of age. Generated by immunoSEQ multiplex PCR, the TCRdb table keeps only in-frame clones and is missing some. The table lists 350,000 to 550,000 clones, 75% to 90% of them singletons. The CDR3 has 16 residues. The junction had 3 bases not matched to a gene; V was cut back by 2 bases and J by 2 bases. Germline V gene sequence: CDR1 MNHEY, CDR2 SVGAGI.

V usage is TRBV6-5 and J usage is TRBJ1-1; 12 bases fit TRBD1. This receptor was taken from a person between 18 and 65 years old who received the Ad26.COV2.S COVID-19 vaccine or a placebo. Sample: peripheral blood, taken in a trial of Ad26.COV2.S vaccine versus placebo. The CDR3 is CASSYPGTGGNTEAFF. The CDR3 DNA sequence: TGTGCCAGCAGTTACCCGGGGACAGGGGGCAACACTGAAGCTTTCTTT.